This TCR beta chain was profiled in a study of blood T cell repertoires in COVID-19 (dated by TCRdb to the early 2020s). Broadly, across the study: Samples from collaborators originated in the United States, Italy and Spain and spanned both the acute and convalescent phases of COVID-19. The prospective study material was composed of cDNA or gDNA derived from T cells, B-cell-depleted T cells, or PBMCs. Deeply sampled blood TCRbeta repertoires from subjects exposed to, actively infected with, or recovered from COVID-19 were included in the dataset. The repertoires were released in a freely available public database meant as a resource for research on the immune response to SARS-CoV-2. The samples were drawn from two sources: the first 160 participants of the ongoing ImmuneRACE study, and fewer than 1,500 subjects contributed by 6 global collaborators. Sample metadata almost always included a de-identified subject ID, COVID-19 status, age in years and sex. Where available, HLA class I and class II types were obtained from metadata supplied by the sample provider rather than from assay-based typing. Paper-wide results and their limitations: Clinical and demographic metadata were provided uncurated, with the amount varying by source and participant.

Spanning cysteine to phenylalanine, the CDR3 consists of 18 amino acids. The kept DNA is CDR3 alone, 54 bases in frame from the first base. From V the trimming removes 0 bases and from J it removes 1 base, while the gene matches leave 10 bases of the junction unaccounted for. CDR1 and CDR2 (MGHRA, YSYEKL) derive from the germline V gene. TCRbeta CDR3 regions were amplified from genomic DNA using the immunoSEQ Assay, a bias-controlled multiplex PCR. Per the source publication's procedure: Nucleated cell counts per sample were estimated from amplification of reference gene primers within the assay. To quantify the absolute abundance of each unique TCRbeta CDR3 rearrangement, sequence reads were collapsed and filtered. For each sample, productive Simpson clonality was calculated as the square root of Simpson's diversity index across productive rearrangements. TCRdb re-hosts the immuneACCESS table, in-frame sequences only. Its copies lack some clones; in the studies checked, an unresolved V gene accounts for under half of them, and the cause for the rest is not known. V, J and clone size are taken as reported in that table, and D and trimming were inferred from the DNA itself. Here the sample has 50,000 or so clones; approximately 80% occur a single time. Around a fifth of the sample comes from the top ten.

Whole blood was collected in K2EDTA tubes by collaborating institutions according to the institutions' own protocols. For TCRbeta analysis, collaborators shipped samples in one of three forms: frozen whole blood, isolated PBMCs, or DNA extracted from either of those sample types. Worth noting for this clone: It lacks a known antigen. Per-base quality was not reported, and no clone a single base away is much larger than it.

The sequencing sample was made of peripheral blood. The TCR sequence derives from a human donor with active or convalescent COVID-19. The donor label of this sample is uncertain. Here the chain combines TRBV4-1 and TRBJ2-3, and TRBD1 aligns with 7 junction nucleotides. The CDR3 region reads CASSQDQGTARGTDTQYF. The bases read TGCGCCAGCAGCCAAGATCAAGGGACAGCGAGGGGCACAGATACGCAGTATTTT.